This T cell receptor beta chain was recorded in a study of neurological immune-mediated disorders. In this sample, this clonotype turned up many times. The authors produced cDNA by 5'RACE using 10-nucleotide random UMIs. In TCRdb, the 5' RACE reads were re-called with MiXCR into one record per CDR3 protein. The sample lists approximately 44,000 distinct CDR3 sequences; approximately 14% were seen once. This CDR3 spans 15 amino acids. Between the trimmed V and J ends, which lost 4 bases and 3 bases, there was a span of 14 bases. Germline CDR1 reads SGHRS; CDR2 reads YFSETQ. Sequencing was carried out using CD4+ T cells from blood. The source of this sequence is an older woman with HTLV-1-associated myelopathy (HAM/TSP). The chain is built from TRBV5-1 and TRBJ2-4, with a weak D call TRBD1 (5 bases). As DNA, the CDR3 is TGCGCCAGCAGCGCCGTTGCCCAGGGCAAAAACATTCAGTACTTC. Protein sequence: CASSAVAQGKNIQYF.